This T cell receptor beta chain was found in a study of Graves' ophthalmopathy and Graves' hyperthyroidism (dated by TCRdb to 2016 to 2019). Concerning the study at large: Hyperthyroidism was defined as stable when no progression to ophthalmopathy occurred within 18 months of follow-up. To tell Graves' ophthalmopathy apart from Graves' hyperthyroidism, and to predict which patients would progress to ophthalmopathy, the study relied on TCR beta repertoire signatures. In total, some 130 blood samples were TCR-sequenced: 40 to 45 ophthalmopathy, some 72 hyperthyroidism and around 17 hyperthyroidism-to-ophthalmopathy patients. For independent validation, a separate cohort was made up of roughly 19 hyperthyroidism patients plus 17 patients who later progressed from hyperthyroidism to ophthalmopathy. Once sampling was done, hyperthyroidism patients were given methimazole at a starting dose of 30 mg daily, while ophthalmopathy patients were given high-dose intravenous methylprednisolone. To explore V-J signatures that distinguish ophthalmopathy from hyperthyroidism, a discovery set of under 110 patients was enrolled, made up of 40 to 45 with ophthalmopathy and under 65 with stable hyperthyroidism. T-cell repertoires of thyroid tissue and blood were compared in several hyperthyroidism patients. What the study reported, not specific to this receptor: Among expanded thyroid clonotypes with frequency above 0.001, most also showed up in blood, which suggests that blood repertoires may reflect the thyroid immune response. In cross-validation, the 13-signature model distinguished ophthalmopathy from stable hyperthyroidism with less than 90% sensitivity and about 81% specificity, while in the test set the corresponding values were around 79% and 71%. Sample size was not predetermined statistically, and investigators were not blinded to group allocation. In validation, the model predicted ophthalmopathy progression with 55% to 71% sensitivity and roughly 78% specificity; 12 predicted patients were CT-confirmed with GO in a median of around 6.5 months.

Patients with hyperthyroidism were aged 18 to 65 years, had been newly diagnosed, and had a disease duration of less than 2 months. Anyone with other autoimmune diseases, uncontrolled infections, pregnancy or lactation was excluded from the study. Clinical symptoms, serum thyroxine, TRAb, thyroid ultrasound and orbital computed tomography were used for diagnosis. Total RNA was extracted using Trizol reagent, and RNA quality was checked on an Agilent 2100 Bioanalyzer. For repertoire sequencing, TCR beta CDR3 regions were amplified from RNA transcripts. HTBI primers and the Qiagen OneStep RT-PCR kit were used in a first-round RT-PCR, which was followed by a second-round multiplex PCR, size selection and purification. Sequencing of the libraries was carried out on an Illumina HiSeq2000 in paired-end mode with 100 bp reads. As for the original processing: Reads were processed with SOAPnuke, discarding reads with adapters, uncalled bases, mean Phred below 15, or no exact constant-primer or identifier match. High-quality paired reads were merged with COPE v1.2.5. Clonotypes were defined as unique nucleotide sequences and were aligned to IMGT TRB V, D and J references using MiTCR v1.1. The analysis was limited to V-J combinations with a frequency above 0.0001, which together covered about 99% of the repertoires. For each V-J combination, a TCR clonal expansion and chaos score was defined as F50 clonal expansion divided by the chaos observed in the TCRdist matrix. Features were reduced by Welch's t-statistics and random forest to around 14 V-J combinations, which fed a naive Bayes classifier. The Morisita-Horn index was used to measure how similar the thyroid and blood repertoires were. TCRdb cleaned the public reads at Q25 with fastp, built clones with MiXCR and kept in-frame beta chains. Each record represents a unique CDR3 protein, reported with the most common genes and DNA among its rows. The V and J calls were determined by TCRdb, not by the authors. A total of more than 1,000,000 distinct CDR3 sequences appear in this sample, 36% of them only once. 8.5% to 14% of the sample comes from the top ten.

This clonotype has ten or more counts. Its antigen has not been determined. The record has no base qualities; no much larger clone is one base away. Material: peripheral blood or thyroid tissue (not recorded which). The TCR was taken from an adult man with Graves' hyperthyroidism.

The sequenced DNA is TGTGCCAGTAGTGCGCACGCTTCAGGGACACGCAATGAAAAACTGTTTTTT. The translation is CASSAHASGTRNEKLFF. The chain was built from TRBV19 and TRBJ1-4; the D gene is possibly TRBD1, with 6 bases matching. The germline V gene encodes CDR1 LNHDA and CDR2 SQIVND (reference sequence). The CDR3 covers 17 residues, taking in both the cysteine and the phenylalanine. The sequence is cut down to CDR3 DNA, 51 bases in frame from base 1. Trimming takes 5 bases from V and 5 bases from J, and the germline ends sit 21 bases apart.